These T cell receptor beta chains were read from a single sample in a study of T cell repertoires in cytomegalovirus infection. MiXCR, run by TCRdb on the reads, gives a single entry per CDR3 protein. The sample yields about 770,000 distinct CDR3 sequences, 29% seen once. Their antigens are not known. The input for sequencing was cultured CD8+ T cells from PBMCs, taken from culture after CMV antigen stimulation. These receptors were obtained from a human donor in good health (CMV status not recorded). Some clones in this sample may be carry-over from other donors' samples. Both conserved end residues are part of each CDR3. Fields, in order: clone size, V gene, J gene, D gene, CDR3 DNA, CDR3 protein. A D gene is named only where the DNA matches it firmly. Rows may omit the clone size; those that give it use once, few, many or a size class.

clone size: few
V gene: TRBV24-1
J gene: TRBJ1-1
D gene: NA
CDR3 DNA: TGTGCCACCAGTGCGGTACGGGGCACTGAAGCTTTCTTT
CDR3 protein: CATSAVRGTEAFF

clone size: NA
V gene: TRBV19
J gene: TRBJ1-6
D gene: NA
CDR3 DNA: TGTGCCAGTAGTATTGGAGGGCAGCGTGGAGGGCCCCTCCACTTT
CDR3 protein: CASSIGGQRGGPLHF

clone size: NA
V gene: TRBV25-1
J gene: TRBJ2-2
D gene: NA
CDR3 DNA: TGTGCCAGCAGTCCCCAAGGCGAGGCGGACGGGGAGCTGTTTTTT
CDR3 protein: CASSPQGEADGELFF

clone size: few
V gene: TRBV6-2/TRBV6-3
J gene: TRBJ1-1
D gene: TRBD1
CDR3 DNA: TGTGCCAGCAGTAGGGACAGCCCTGAAGCTTTCTTT
CDR3 protein: CASSRDSPEAFF

clone size: NA
V gene: TRBV2
J gene: TRBJ2-1
D gene: TRBD2
CDR3 DNA: TGTGCCAGCAACGGGGAGGGACTAGTTATATACAATGAGCAGTTCTTC
CDR3 protein: CASNGEGLVIYNEQFF

clone size: NA
V gene: TRBV10-3
J gene: TRBJ1-4
D gene: NA
CDR3 DNA: TGTGCCATCAGTGAAGGGAAGGTCGGAGAAAAACTGTTTTTT
CDR3 protein: CAISEGKVGEKLFF

clone size: few
V gene: TRBV29-1
J gene: TRBJ2-5
D gene: TRBD1
CDR3 DNA: TGCAGCGTTGAAGACCTCGGACAGGACCAAGAGACCCAGTACTTC
CDR3 protein: CSVEDLGQDQETQYF

clone size: NA
V gene: TRBV6-1
J gene: TRBJ2-5
D gene: NA
CDR3 DNA: TGTGCCAGCAAACGACTCCTTGGAGAGACCCAGTACTTC
CDR3 protein: CASKRLLGETQYF

clone size: NA
V gene: TRBV19
J gene: TRBJ2-1
D gene: NA
CDR3 DNA: TGTGCCAGTAGTCCCCGCCAGGTCTACAATGAGCAGTTCTTC
CDR3 protein: CASSPRQVYNEQFF

clone size: many
V gene: TRBV7-8
J gene: TRBJ1-1
D gene: NA
CDR3 DNA: TGTGCCAGCACCTGGGGTAGGGGGGCTCACACTGAAGCTTTCTTT
CDR3 protein: CASTWGRGAHTEAFF

clone size: NA
V gene: TRBV4-2
J gene: TRBJ1-2
D gene: NA
CDR3 DNA: TGTGCCAGCAGCCGAGTCGGGGTCGGCTACACCTTC
CDR3 protein: CASSRVGVGYTF

clone size: NA
V gene: TRBV12-3/TRBV12-4
J gene: TRBJ2-7
D gene: TRBD1
CDR3 DNA: TGTGCCAGCAGCCCTCCCTCGACAGGGGACTACGAGCAGTACTTC
CDR3 protein: CASSPPSTGDYEQYF

clone size: few
V gene: TRBV6-8
J gene: TRBJ2-1
D gene: TRBD2
CDR3 DNA: TGTGCCAGCAGACTAGCGGGGTCGACCTACAATGAGCAGTTCTTC
CDR3 protein: CASRLAGSTYNEQFF

clone size: NA
V gene: TRBV2
J gene: TRBJ1-6
D gene: NA
CDR3 DNA: TGTGCCAGCAGTGAAGGTGGGGGTTCACCCCTCCACTTT
CDR3 protein: CASSEGGGSPLHF

clone size: few
V gene: TRBV7-6
J gene: TRBJ2-5
D gene: NA
CDR3 DNA: TGTGCCAGCAGCTCCCATCGACGGAACCAAGAGACCCAGTACTTC
CDR3 protein: CASSSHRRNQETQYF

clone size: few
V gene: TRBV20-1
J gene: TRBJ1-1
D gene: TRBD1
CDR3 DNA: TGCAGTGCTTATAACAGGGGAGGCCCTGAAGCTTTCTTT
CDR3 protein: CSAYNRGGPEAFF

clone size: many
V gene: TRBV7-8
J gene: TRBJ2-7
D gene: NA
CDR3 DNA: TGTGCCAGCAGCCGTACAGGGTCCGAGCAGTACTTC
CDR3 protein: CASSRTGSEQYF

clone size: few
V gene: TRBV6-2/TRBV6-3
J gene: TRBJ2-3
D gene: TRBD2
CDR3 DNA: TGTGCCAGCAGTTACTCCCGGACTAGCGGGGGGCCCCCGGGCACAGATACGCAGTATTTT
CDR3 protein: CASSYSRTSGGPPGTDTQYF

clone size: few
V gene: TRBV4-1
J gene: TRBJ2-2
D gene: NA
CDR3 DNA: TGCGCCAGCAGCCAAGATGGATCGAACACCGGGGAGCTGTTTTTT
CDR3 protein: CASSQDGSNTGELFF

clone size: few
V gene: TRBV6-8
J gene: TRBJ2-3
D gene: NA
CDR3 DNA: TGTGCCAGCAGAGCAACTGGAAGGATTGCGGATACGCAGTATTTT
CDR3 protein: CASRATGRIADTQYF

clone size: NA
V gene: TRBV20-1
J gene: TRBJ1-1
D gene: TRBD1
CDR3 DNA: TGCAGTGCTAGAGGGGAGACAGGGGGGTTGACTGAAGCTTTCTTT
CDR3 protein: CSARGETGGLTEAFF

clone size: NA
V gene: TRBV2
J gene: TRBJ1-5
D gene: NA
CDR3 DNA: TGTGCCAGCAGTGAACGGAGGCAGGGAGGCGATCAGCCCCAGCATTTT
CDR3 protein: CASSERRQGGDQPQHF

clone size: NA
V gene: TRBV5-6
J gene: TRBJ2-1
D gene: NA
CDR3 DNA: TGTGCCAGCAGCTTATTGAGGGGGGAGGTTGAGCAGTTCTTC
CDR3 protein: CASSLLRGEVEQFF

clone size: many
V gene: TRBV12-3/TRBV12-4
J gene: TRBJ1-4
D gene: NA
CDR3 DNA: TGTGCCAGCAGTTTCCTGGGGAGGGATATACTGTTTTTT
CDR3 protein: CASSFLGRDILFF

clone size: few
V gene: TRBV6-4
J gene: TRBJ2-1
D gene: TRBD2
CDR3 DNA: TGTGCCAGCAGTGACTGGGGGACTAGCAAGAGCGATGAGCAGTTCTTC
CDR3 protein: CASSDWGTSKSDEQFF

clone size: NA
V gene: TRBV6-6
J gene: TRBJ1-1
D gene: NA
CDR3 DNA: TGTGCCAGCAGAGTGGGGGGTGGGAGGACTGAAGCTTTCTTT
CDR3 protein: CASRVGGGRTEAFF

clone size: NA
V gene: TRBV7-6
J gene: TRBJ2-3
D gene: TRBD2
CDR3 DNA: TGTGCCAGCAGCGGCCCGAGTGGGCTAGCGGGAGTTTCTAGCACAGATACGCAGTATTTT
CDR3 protein: CASSGPSGLAGVSSTDTQYF

clone size: few
V gene: TRBV7-2
J gene: TRBJ1-5
D gene: NA
CDR3 DNA: TGTGCCAGCAGTGGGGTGGCCCGAGCTCAGCCCCAGCATTTT
CDR3 protein: CASSGVARAQPQHF